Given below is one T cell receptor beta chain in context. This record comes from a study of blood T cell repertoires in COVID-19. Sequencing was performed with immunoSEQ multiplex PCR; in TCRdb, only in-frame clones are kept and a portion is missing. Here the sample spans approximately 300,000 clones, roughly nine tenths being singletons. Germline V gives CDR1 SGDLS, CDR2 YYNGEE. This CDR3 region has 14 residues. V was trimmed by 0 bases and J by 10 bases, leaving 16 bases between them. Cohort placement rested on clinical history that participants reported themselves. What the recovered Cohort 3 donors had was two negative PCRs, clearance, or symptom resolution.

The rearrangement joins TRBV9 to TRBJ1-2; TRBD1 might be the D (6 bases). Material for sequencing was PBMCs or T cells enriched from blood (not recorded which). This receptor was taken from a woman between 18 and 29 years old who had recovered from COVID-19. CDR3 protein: CASSVDGQRNVYTF. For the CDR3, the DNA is TGTGCCAGCAGCGTAGATGGACAGCGTAATGTCTACACCTTC.